The present T cell receptor beta chain was sequenced within a study of blood T cell repertoires in COVID-19. Study at large: The United States, Italy and Spain provided the acute and convalescent COVID-19 samples. From T cells, B-cell-depleted T cells, or PBMCs came the material, which was cDNA or gDNA.

Per the germline V gene, CDR1 is MDHEN and CDR2 is SYDVKM. V dropped 0 bases and J dropped 6 bases, with 9 bases sitting between them. The CDR3 totals 15 residues. The method was immunoSEQ multiplex PCR; TCRdb's version includes in-frame clones alone and lacks a portion of them. This sample has some 240,000 clones, with about 91% found just once. The sequenced sample was peripheral blood. This sequence originates from a woman aged 40 to 49 who had recovered from COVID-19. This rearrangement joins TRBV28 to TRBJ2-6; the D gene is possibly TRBD2 (6 bases). The CDR3 here is CASSLWGGVANVLTF. The CDR3 nucleotides are TGTGCCAGCAGTTTATGGGGGGGAGTGGCCAACGTCCTGACTTTC.